A single sample gave rise to the 21 T cell receptor beta chains below, sequenced in a study of cytomegalovirus exposure and HLA in healthy donors. This PCR relied on a set of 60 Vbeta primers and 13 Jbeta primers. This table comes from immunoSEQ multiplex PCR, and its TCRdb copy is limited to in-frame clones, with some not included. The sample includes tens of thousands of clones, roughly 78% seen only once; the top ten take just under 2.5%. Sequencing was carried out using PBMCs. These receptor sequences come from a male donor in good health and CMV-seropositive.

This clone was seen a single time. The chain couples TRBV9 to TRBJ2-7; 16 bases agree with TRBD2. The CDR3 spans 18 residues. V dropped 4 bases and J dropped 2; count of bases not matched to a gene: 9. CDR1 is SGDLS, CDR2 YYNGEE, per germline. CDR3 sequence reads: CASSRTGLAGGLTYEQYF. The CDR3 DNA is TGTGCCAGCAGCCGAACGGGACTAGCGGGAGGGCTTACCTACGAGCAGTACTTC.

V usage is TRBV5-1 and J usage is TRBJ1-2; 8 bases fit TRBD1. The germline gives CDR1 SGHRS, CDR2 YFSETQ. V gave up 5 bases and J gave up 1 base; unmatched junction bases: 7. The CDR3 runs 15 residues. The chain's CDR3 is CASRTGTGFNYGYTF. The CDR3 DNA follows: TGCGCCAGCAGGACCGGGACAGGCTTTAACTATGGCTACACCTTC. Full variable domain (rest looked up from reference TRBV5-1 and TRBJ1-2): KAGVTQTPRYLIKTRGQQVTLSCSPISGHRSVSWYQQTPGQGLQFLFEYFSETQRNKGNFPGRFSGRQFSNSRSEMNVSTLELGDSALYLCASRTGTGFNYGYTFGSGTRLTVV.

The chain joins TRBV6-1 to TRBJ1-2, with a weak D call TRBD1 (6 bases). CDR3 length equals 12 residues. Germline CDR1 MNHNS, CDR2 SASEGT. V shed 11 bases and J shed 0 bases, with 10 bases lying between them. CDR3: CAGQRANYGYTF. The CDR3 bases are TGTGCCGGACAGAGAGCTAACTATGGCTACACCTTC.

The V gene is TRBV10-3, the J gene TRBJ1-4, with D possibly being TRBD1 (5 bases). Germline V gives CDR1 ENHRY, CDR2 SYGVKD. V was cut by 4 bases and J by 0 bases, with 18 bases left in between. There are 18 residues in the CDR3. The CDR3 region is CAISVTANPSATNEKLFF. CDR3 nucleotide sequence: TGTGCCATCAGTGTGACAGCGAACCCTAGTGCAACTAATGAAAAACTGTTTTTT.

The CDR3 reads CASSLGTGEFYEQYF. Written as DNA, the CDR3 is TGTGCCAGCAGCCTAGGGACGGGGGAGTTCTACGAGCAGTACTTC. The chain combines TRBV5-8 with TRBJ2-7, with a tentative D call TRBD2 (6 bases). This CDR3 contains 15 residues. CDR1 and CDR2 from the germline V gene are SGHTS and YDEGEE. Trimming stripped 4 bases from V and 3 bases from J, with 17 bases between.

The rearrangement uses TRBV2 and TRBJ2-1; 7 bases fit TRBD1. The V segment lost 8 bases and the J segment 4 bases; nucleotides outside the gene matches: 8. The CDR3 is 14 residues long. From germline, CDR1 is SNHLY and CDR2 FYNNEI. In nucleotides, the CDR3 is TGTGCCAGCCTTAGGAGACAGGGATACAATGAGCAGTTCTTC. This gives the protein CASLRRQGYNEQFF. Using reference TRBV2 and TRBJ2-1 for the parts outside the CDR3, the full variable domain is EPEVTQTPSHQVTQMGQEVILRCVPISNHLYFYWYRQILGQKVEFLVSFYNNEISEKSEIFDDQFSVERPDGSNFTLKIRSTKLEDSAMYFCASLRRQGYNEQFFGPGTRLTVL.

V is TRBV29-1 and J is TRBJ2-7, with 11 bases aligning to TRBD1. Germline assignment: CDR1 SQVTM and CDR2 ANQGSEA. The CDR3 runs to 18 residues. V gave up 0 bases and J gave up 3 bases; unmatched junction bases: 13. The CDR3 DNA is TGCAGCGTTGAAGATCAAAGTAAAGGAGGGACAGGGGGCTACGAGCAGTACTTC. Translation: CSVEDQSKGGTGGYEQYF.

This sequence joins TRBV27 and TRBJ1-1; 9 bases agree with TRBD1. Per the germline V gene, CDR1 is MNHEY and CDR2 is SMNVEV (reference sequence). Unmatched junction bases numbered 9, after V lost 4 bases and J lost 3 bases. This CDR3 contains 16 residues. The CDR3 region is CASSSTQGARDTEAFF. CDR3 DNA sequence: TGTGCCAGCAGTTCCACACAGGGGGCGCGGGACACTGAAGCTTTCTTT.

CDR3 DNA: TGTGCCAGCTCACCAGGCGGTTCTAGCACAGATACGCAGTATTTT. Translated, it gives CASSPGGSSTDTQYF. This rearrangement joins TRBV18 to TRBJ2-3; D unclear. The CDR3 totals 15 residues. Germline V CDR1 and CDR2: KGHSH, LQKENI. Deletions cut 2 bases from V and 0 bases from J, with 9 bases between.

CDR3 sequence reads: CASSEGRGSDTQYF. The CDR3 nucleotides read TGTGCCAGCAGTGAAGGGCGCGGGTCGGATACGCAGTATTTT. The rearrangement joins TRBV6-1 to TRBJ2-3; possibly TRBD2 for D (5 bases). The V end was cut by 1 base, the J end by 6 bases, with 11 bases between. This CDR3 has 14 residues. Germline CDR1 is MNHNS and CDR2 is SASEGT.

The chain combines TRBV10-2 with TRBJ2-5; 7 bases fit TRBD1. Looked up from germline, CDR1 is WSHSY and CDR2 is SAAADI. J lost 5 bases, V lost 2 bases, and 8 bases had no gene match. CDR3 size: 15 residues. CDR3 in amino acids: CASSEARGRLETQYF. The DNA of the CDR3 is TGCGCCAGCAGTGAGGCTAGGGGGCGCCTCGAGACCCAGTACTTC.

The V gene is TRBV7-9, the J gene TRBJ1-2, with a tentative D call TRBD1 (6 bases). This CDR3 has 11 residues. Germline V lookup: CDR1 SEHNR, CDR2 FQNEAQ (reference sequence). V shed 5 bases and J shed 9 bases, with 10 bases lying between them. CDR3 loop: CASSQGFRYTF. The CDR3 nucleotides are TGTGCCAGCAGCCAGGGGTTTCGCTACACCTTC.

This clone has more than one count but fewer than ten. The gene calls are TRBV5-8 and TRBJ2-2; TRBD2 matches 9 bases. The ends lost 1 base at V and 5 bases at J; junction bases unmatched: 3. This CDR3 is built from 15 residues. Germline-derived CDR1 and CDR2 are SGHTS and YDEGEE. The CDR3 region is CASSLLAGVTGELFF. The CDR3 DNA reads as TGTGCCAGCAGCTTGTTAGCGGGAGTTACCGGGGAGCTGTTTTTT.

As to this clone: A junction end diverges from the germline sequence, so it may reflect a read error. The gene calls are TRBV6-1 and TRBJ2-7; 10 bases fit TRBD2. From germline, CDR1 is MNHNS and CDR2 SASEGT. The CDR3 covers 14 residues. The CDR3 DNA is TGTGCCGGCAGAAGCGGGAGGGGGGCCTACGAGCAGTACTTC. Its protein product is CAGRSGRGAYEQYF.

The genes are TRBV7-3 and TRBJ2-1, with TRBD2 matching over 11 bases. Losses at the gene ends were 2 bases for V and 0 bases for J; bases not matched to a gene: 6. The CDR3 spans 18 residues. Germline loops: CDR1 SGHTA, CDR2 FQGTGA. The CDR3 region is CASSLWLAGGLSYNEQFF. The DNA of the CDR3 is TGTGCCAGCAGCTTATGGCTAGCGGGAGGACTCTCCTACAATGAGCAGTTCTTC. The full variable domain, rest sourced from reference TRBV7-3 and TRBJ2-1, is GAGVSQTPSNKVTEKGKYVELRCDPISGHTALYWYRQSLGQGPEFLIYFQGTGAADDSGLPNDRFFAVRPEGSVSTLKIQRTERGDSAVYLCASSLWLAGGLSYNEQFFGPGTRLTVL.

The chain employs TRBV5-1 and TRBJ2-2; 8 bases line up with TRBD2. The CDR3 runs 17 residues. After removal of 2 bases from V and 2 bases from J, the junction contained 8 bases not matched to a gene. Germline lookup yields CDR1 SGHRS and CDR2 YFSETQ. The CDR3 protein is CASSFPSGPENTGELFF. In nucleotides, the CDR3 is TGCGCCAGCAGCTTTCCTAGCGGGCCCGAAAACACCGGGGAGCTGTTTTTT.

The chain recombines TRBV6-6 with TRBJ2-7, with 12 bases aligning to TRBD2. The trim removed 5 bases at V and 5 bases at J, leaving 10 bases unmatched. This CDR3 has 16 residues. Germline V gene data show CDR1 as MNHNY and CDR2 as SVGAGI (reference sequence). As DNA, the CDR3 is TGTGCCAGCAGTGCCGCTAGCGGGAGGGCCCGCGACGAGCAGTACTTC. Translated: CASSAASGRARDEQYF.

This clone qualifies as medium-sized (0.01 to 0.1%). The chain links TRBV6-1 to TRBJ1-1, with unresolved D. V was pared by 2 bases and J by 4 bases, with 11 bases between. Germline V gene sequence: CDR1 MNHNS, CDR2 SASEGT. The CDR3 is 14 amino acids. CDR3 bases: TGTGCCAGCAGTGAACGCCCGGAGCGCACTGAAGCTTTCTTT. Translating it yields CASSERPERTEAFF.

The V call is TRBV7-2, the J call TRBJ1-1, with 8 bases that match TRBD1. Germline V gene sequence: CDR1 SGHTA, CDR2 FQGNSA. CDR3 size: 14 residues. J lost 4 bases, V lost 5 bases, and 6 bases had no gene match. The CDR3 is CASSHGQGSTEAFF. As DNA, the CDR3 is TGTGCCAGCAGCCATGGACAGGGTAGCACTGAAGCTTTCTTT.

This clone has just a few counts. The same CDR3 is also encoded by other DNA sequences in this sample. The V gene is TRBV4-1, the J gene TRBJ2-2; 7 positions agree with TRBD1. CDR3 length: 17 residues. Germline V lookup: CDR1 MGHRA, CDR2 YSYEKL. The V and J ends lost 0 bases and 0 bases, in that order; junction bases with no gene match: 4. CDR3 sequence: CASSQDRDSANTGELFF. The CDR3 DNA follows: TGCGCCAGCAGCCAAGACCGGGACAGTGCGAACACCGGGGAGCTGTTTTTT.

The chain uses TRBV21-1 and TRBJ1-5; TRBD1 is the table's D call and was not checked against the DNA. TRBV21-1 is given as a pseudogene. This CDR3 has 20 amino acids. The CDR3 protein is CASSKRSSRGQIYSNQPQHF. The CDR3 DNA reads as TGTGCCAGCAGCAAAAGATCTTCGAGGGGGCAGATTTATAGCAATCAGCCCCAGCATTTT.